These T cell receptor beta chains were read from a single sample in a study of identical twins. TCRdb reanalysed the 5' RACE reads using MiXCR and keeps one entry per CDR3 protein. The table has a few hundred thousand distinct CDR3 sequences, roughly 12% seen once. These data were also reused for a study on yellow fever vaccine responses in identical twins.

Specimen: memory (CD45RO+) T cells sorted from blood. The receptors come from a woman between 18 and 29 years old in good health. The CDR3 runs from the conserved cysteine through the conserved F or W. The D gene is left open where the match is weak. Only some rows state a clone size, as once, few, many or a class for expanded clones.

v_call	d_call	j_call	clone_size	cdr3_nt	cdr3_aa
TRBV29-1	.	TRBJ2-2	many	TGCAGCGTTGAATCTCGTCAGAACACCGGGGAGCTGTTTTTT	CSVESRQNTGELFF
TRBV12-3/TRBV12-4	.	TRBJ1-5	many	TGTGCCAGCGCCTTGTGGAAAGGGAACAATCAGCCCCAGCATTTT	CASALWKGNNQPQHF
TRBV6-2/TRBV6-3	.	TRBJ2-1	.	TGTGCCAGCAGCCCGCAAGAAGGTGGCAGCTACAATGAGCAGTTCTTC	CASSPQEGGSYNEQFF
TRBV5-1	.	TRBJ2-2	many	TGCGCCAGCAGCTTGACGGGGATGAACACCGGGGAGCTGTTTTTT	CASSLTGMNTGELFF
TRBV29-1	.	TRBJ2-7	.	TGCAGCGTTGTGCTGCGCTTCAGCTCCTACGAGCAGTACTTC	CSVVLRFSSYEQYF
TRBV12-3/TRBV12-4	.	TRBJ1-1	many	TGTGCCACCAGGGTTGGCGTCGGAGCTTTCTTT	CATRVGVGAFF
TRBV12-3/TRBV12-4	TRBD2	TRBJ2-7	many	TGTGCCAGCAGCTGGACTAGCGGGAGCTCCGAGCAGTACTTC	CASSWTSGSSEQYF
TRBV7-6	TRBD2	TRBJ2-3	many	TGTGCCAGCAGCTTTCAAGAGCGGGGCTTAAGCACAGATACGCAGTATTTT	CASSFQERGLSTDTQYF
TRBV10-3	.	TRBJ2-5	.	TGTGCCATCAGGCCGGGGGCCGGAGGAGAGACCCAGTACTTC	CAIRPGAGGETQYF
TRBV5-1	TRBD1	TRBJ2-5	.	TGCGCCAGCAGCCTAGGGACAGTACCATCTCAAGAGACCCAGTACTTC	CASSLGTVPSQETQYF
TRBV21-1	.	TRBJ2-2	.	TGTGCCAGCAGCCCCAACCCGGGACAGGGGCCGAACACCGGGGAGCTGTTTTTT	CASSPNPGQGPNTGELFF
TRBV3-1	.	TRBJ2-1	many	TGTGCCAGCAGCCTTAAGGACCTCAATGAGCAGTTCTTC	CASSLKDLNEQFF
TRBV7-2	TRBD2	TRBJ2-5	.	TGTGCCAGCAGCTTGTGGGCTAGCGGGGGAGTCAGGGAGACCCAGTACTTC	CASSLWASGGVRETQYF
TRBV28	TRBD2	TRBJ2-7	few	TGTGCCAGCAGTTTATATGGTAGCGGGGGTGTCTACGAGCAGTACTTC	CASSLYGSGGVYEQYF
TRBV20-1	.	TRBJ2-5	.	TGCAGTGCTACCTCGAAGGGGACCCAGTACTTC	CSATSKGTQYF
TRBV5-1	TRBD1	TRBJ2-1	many	TGCGCCAGCCAGACAGGGGGAAAAACGGGCAATGAGCAGTTCTTC	CASQTGGKTGNEQFF
TRBV27	.	TRBJ1-3	many	TGTGCCAGCAGTTTAAGGGCAGGGGGAAACACCATATATTTT	CASSLRAGGNTIYF
TRBV20-1	.	TRBJ1-5	.	TGCAGTGCTGAAAGTGGGGGGCCCCAGCATTTT	CSAESGGPQHF
TRBV7-2	TRBD1	TRBJ1-2	few	TGTGCCAGCAGCTTGGAGTCTGCAGGGGGCCACTATGGCTACACCTTC	CASSLESAGGHYGYTF
TRBV4-2	.	TRBJ2-2	once	TGTGCCAGCAGCCAGACTACGAACACCGGGGAGCTGTTTTTT	CASSQTTNTGELFF
TRBV3-1	TRBD2	TRBJ2-7	.	TGTGCCAGCAGCCAAGGGACTAGCGGGAGACTGTACGAGCAGTACTTC	CASSQGTSGRLYEQYF
TRBV6-4	.	TRBJ2-1	.	TGTGCCAGCAGCCCCGGGACTCCCAACGAGCAGTTCTTC	CASSPGTPNEQFF
TRBV6-1	TRBD2	TRBJ2-7	few	TGTGCCAGCACCACGGGAGGCGGCTACCTCTACGAGCAGTACTTC	CASTTGGGYLYEQYF
TRBV29-1	TRBD1	TRBJ1-4	.	TGCAGCGTTTCCTCCGGGACAGGGGGTGAAAAACTGTTTTTT	CSVSSGTGGEKLFF
TRBV6-1	TRBD1	TRBJ2-1	.	TGTGCCAGCAGGCCCGGGACAGGGCATTACAATGAGCAGTTCTTC	CASRPGTGHYNEQFF
TRBV4-1	.	TRBJ1-2	few	TGCGCCAGCAGCCACTCAAGTGGCTATGGCTACACCTTC	CASSHSSGYGYTF
TRBV10-3	TRBD2	TRBJ2-3	few	TGTGCCATCAGTGGACTAGCCAGCACAGATACGCAGTATTTT	CAISGLASTDTQYF
TRBV12-3/TRBV12-4	TRBD1	TRBJ2-5	few	TGTGCCAGCAGCCTAAACAGGGGTCAGCAAGAGACCCAGTACTTC	CASSLNRGQQETQYF
TRBV10-3	TRBD2	TRBJ2-1	.	TGTGCCATCAGTGAGTCATTCTCAGCGGGATATGAGCAGTTCTTC	CAISESFSAGYEQFF
TRBV4-3	TRBD2	TRBJ2-1	.	TGCGCCAGCAGCCAAGCTAGCGGACTTGAGCAGTTCTTC	CASSQASGLEQFF
TRBV11-2	.	TRBJ2-7	few	TGTGCCAGCAGCGGAGGCCGCGCGGAGCAGTACTTC	CASSGGRAEQYF
TRBV7-2	.	TRBJ2-5	few	TGTGCCAGCAGCTTAGGGTACAGGGAGACCCAGTACTTC	CASSLGYRETQYF
TRBV20-1	.	TRBJ1-6	.	TGCAGTGCTAGAAGGGACTCCTCCTATAATTCACCCCTCCACTTT	CSARRDSSYNSPLHF
TRBV7-9	.	TRBJ2-7	many	TGTGCCAGCAGCCAAAACCCCCAGGGAGGCTACGAGCAGTACTTC	CASSQNPQGGYEQYF
TRBV7-8	TRBD1	TRBJ1-4	.	TGTGCCAGCAGCTTAGGGGACAGCCGAACATGGAATGAAAAACTGTTTTTT	CASSLGDSRTWNEKLFF
TRBV7-2	.	TRBJ2-1	.	TGTGCCAGCAGCTTAGGGAGCAGCCCCTCCTACAATGAGCAGTTCTTC	CASSLGSSPSYNEQFF
TRBV12-3/TRBV12-4	TRBD1	TRBJ1-4	few	TGTGCCAGCAGTCGACAGGGTGGAGTGTTTTTT	CASSRQGGVFF
TRBV7-8	.	TRBJ2-2	.	TGTGCCAGCAGCTTAGATATTTCGGCGAGAACCGGGGAGCTGTTTTTT	CASSLDISARTGELFF
TRBV20-1	TRBD1	TRBJ1-2	.	TGCAGTGCTGGTGGACAGGGGTACTATGGCTACACCTTC	CSAGGQGYYGYTF
TRBV5-1	.	TRBJ2-3	.	TGCGCCAGCGGCTATGGGAACACAGATACGCAGTATTTT	CASGYGNTDTQYF
TRBV5-1	TRBD1	TRBJ2-4	.	TGCGCCAGCAGCTTGGGTTCGGGACAGGGAAACATTCAGTACTTC	CASSLGSGQGNIQYF
TRBV4-2	.	TRBJ2-6	few	TGTGCCAGCAGCCCCATCCGGGACACCCTCTCTGGGGCCAACGTCCTGACTTTC	CASSPIRDTLSGANVLTF
TRBV7-9	TRBD2	TRBJ2-1	.	TGTGCCAGTGAAAGCGGGGGGGCCGGTGAGCAGTTCTTC	CASESGGAGEQFF
TRBV7-6	.	TRBJ2-2	few	TGTGCCAGCAGCTTTCGACGCGACACCGGGGAGCTGTTTTTT	CASSFRRDTGELFF
TRBV12-3/TRBV12-4	.	TRBJ1-2	many	TGTGCCAGCCGCCTAGGGGGGGCAGTGACTACCTATGGCTACACCTTC	CASRLGGAVTTYGYTF
TRBV6-1	TRBD1	TRBJ1-5	.	TGTGCCAGCAGCGACCGGACAGGGACGAGCAATCAGCCCCAGCATTTT	CASSDRTGTSNQPQHF
TRBV10-3	.	TRBJ2-2	many	TGTGCCATCAGACAGGACTATGGCGGGGAGCTGTTTTTT	CAIRQDYGGELFF
TRBV7-2	.	TRBJ2-7	many	TGTGCCAGCAGCTCTCCCTTCTCCGAGCAGTACTTC	CASSSPFSEQYF
TRBV7-9	.	TRBJ2-7	many	TGTGCCAGCAGCTTAGAGGCCCAGGCGGGAGAGCAGTACTTC	CASSLEAQAGEQYF
TRBV5-1	.	TRBJ2-2	few	TGCGCCAGCAGCTTTGGGAGAATCGACACCGGGGAGCTGTTTTTT	CASSFGRIDTGELFF
TRBV5-6	.	TRBJ2-3	few	TGTGCCAGCAGCCGACCCGGGACTGAGGCGGGAGATACGCAGTATTTT	CASSRPGTEAGDTQYF
TRBV7-9	.	TRBJ2-2	.	TGTGCCAGCAGCCGACTAGTGATCACCGGGGAGCTGTTTTTT	CASSRLVITGELFF
TRBV9	.	TRBJ2-4	many	TGTGCCAGCAGCGTAGGAGGTGCCGGAACAAACATTCAGTACTTC	CASSVGGAGTNIQYF
TRBV9	TRBD2	TRBJ2-5	.	TGTGCCAGCAGCGTAGATGGCGGGGGGCCGGAGACCCAGTACTTC	CASSVDGGGPETQYF
TRBV20-1	TRBD1	TRBJ2-2	few	TGCAGTGCTAGGGACAGGTTCTACACCGGGGAGCTGTTTTTT	CSARDRFYTGELFF
TRBV5-5	.	TRBJ1-4	few	TGTGCCAGCAGCTTTCAAACAGCAACTAATGAAAAACTGTTTTTT	CASSFQTATNEKLFF
TRBV6-2/TRBV6-3	TRBD2	TRBJ2-7	.	TGTGCCAGCAGTTATGCCACTGCCGGGACTAGGAAAATAGAGCAGTACTTC	CASSYATAGTRKIEQYF
TRBV7-2	.	TRBJ2-3	few	TGTGCCAGCAGCCCATGGACCGGTACACCTAGCACAGATACGCAGTATTTT	CASSPWTGTPSTDTQYF
TRBV12-3/TRBV12-4	.	TRBJ1-2	few	TGTGCCAGCAGGAACACTGGTGCGGTCTATGGCTACACCTTC	CASRNTGAVYGYTF
TRBV29-1	TRBD1	TRBJ2-5	few	TGCAGCGTTGAGACAGGGCGTAGAGAGACCCAGTACTTC	CSVETGRRETQYF